This T cell receptor beta chain was sequenced during a study of blood T cell repertoires in COVID-19. Study as a whole: Whether acute or convalescent, the COVID-19 samples came from the United States, Italy and Spain. Nucleic acid was either cDNA or gDNA, and it came from T cells, B-cell-depleted T cells, or PBMCs.

Germline-derived CDR1 and CDR2 are KGHSY and FQNENV. The ends lost 2 bases at V and 7 bases at J; junction bases unmatched: 3. The CDR3 is 13 amino acids. As originally analysed: Reference gene primer amplification gave nucleated cell count estimates. Only in-frame clones appear in the TCRdb table, and some are missing; sequencing was by immunoSEQ multiplex PCR. Clone size and V and J calls were adopted from that table, with D and trimming inferred from the DNA. Of under 200,000 clones in the sample, approximately 80% are singletons; the top ten hold 9.1%. The genes are TRBV16 and TRBJ1-2; 8 nucleotides agree with TRBD1. Source material: peripheral blood. The TCR comes from a woman aged 80 or over with active or convalescent COVID-19. The CDR3 DNA reads TGTGCCAGCAGCCAAGGGACAGGAACTGGCTACACCTTC. This translates into CASSQGTGTGYTF.